The 24 T cell receptor beta chains below come from one sample, sequenced in a study of OX40 agonist ivuxolimab in advanced cancers. Only in-frame clones appear in the TCRdb table, and some are missing; sequencing was by immunoSEQ multiplex PCR. The data hold about 80,000 clones, with roughly 89% observed a single time. Specimen: CD4+ or CD8+ T cells sorted from blood, collected in a trial of the OX40 agonist ivuxolimab. The receptors here all came from an adult with an advanced solid tumor such as melanoma, head and neck, liver or kidney cancer.

V usage is TRBV28 and J usage is TRBJ2-2; unclear D gene. The CDR3 consists of 17 residues. The V gene lost 3 bases and the J gene lost 4 bases, with 18 bases spanning the gap. Germline V gene lookup returns CDR1 MDHEN and CDR2 SYDVKM. In nucleotides, the CDR3 is TGTGCCAGCAGTTTGGGGATTAACCCAGGAATCACCGGGGAGCTGTTTTTT. Its translation: CASSLGINPGITGELFF.

The gene calls are TRBV5-1 and TRBJ2-1, with a tentative D call TRBD1 (6 bases). Trimming cost V 1 base and J 9 bases, with 14 bases left between them. The CDR3 totals 14 residues. CDR1 is SGHRS, CDR2 YFSETQ, per germline. The DNA for the CDR3 is TGCGCCAGCAGCTTGATTCAGGGGTATGGTGAGCAGTTCTTC. Amino acid sequence: CASSLIQGYGEQFF.

The chain carries TRBV5-1 and TRBJ2-1, with TRBD2 matching over 10 bases. Germline assignment: CDR1 SGHRS and CDR2 YFSETQ. V was clipped by 0 bases and J by 4 bases; unmatched bases: 4. The CDR3 sequence is 16 residues long. CDR3 in amino acids: CASSLEIAGGYNEQFF. The CDR3 nucleotides read TGCGCCAGCAGCTTGGAGATAGCGGGGGGATACAATGAGCAGTTCTTC.

This chain connects TRBV14 to TRBJ2-7; D gene ambiguous. With 0 bases removed from V and 7 bases from J, the gap between germline ends came to 10 bases. Germline CDR1 SGHDN, CDR2 FVKESK. The CDR3 contains 13 residues. CDR3 DNA sequence: TGTGCCAGCAGCCAAGATCTGGGTGGTGAGCAGTACTTC. The encoded protein is CASSQDLGGEQYF.

This clone occurred once. The J gene is TRBJ1-3, the V gene TRBV6-1, with D possibly matching TRBD1 (5 bases). This CDR3 has 14 residues. CDR1 and CDR2 from the germline V gene are MNHNS and SASEGT. The V end lost 11 bases, the J end lost 1 base, and 15 bases lay between the germline ends. CDR3 sequence reads: CASSVGASGNTIYF. In nucleotides, the CDR3 is TGTGCCTCCTCCGTTGGGGCTTCTGGAAACACCATATATTTT.

CDR3 DNA sequence: TGTGCCAGCAGTTTAATACGTCCGGGACAGAATAACATTCAGTACTTC. Its protein is CASSLIRPGQNNIQYF. The chain joins TRBV28 to TRBJ2-4; 7 positions match TRBD1. Germline V lookup: CDR1 MDHEN, CDR2 SYDVKM. The CDR3 totals 16 residues. The V gene end was trimmed by 2 bases and the J gene end by 7 bases; junction bases not matched to a gene: 11.

The chain carries TRBV30 and TRBJ1-3; D is unresolved. The length of the CDR3 is 14 residues. Trimming removed 1 base from V and 0 bases from J, with 7 bases in between. The germline gives CDR1 GTSNPN, CDR2 SVGIG (reference sequence). CDR3 nucleotides: TGTGCCTGGAGTGACGGATACTCTGGAAACACCATATATTTT. Its protein product is CAWSDGYSGNTIYF.

The chain joins TRBV18 to TRBJ1-2, with D maybe TRBD1 (5 bases). The CDR3 covers 15 residues. Germline loops: CDR1 KGHSH, CDR2 LQKENI. With 2 bases removed from V and 4 bases from J, the gap between germline ends came to 14 bases. In DNA form, the CDR3 reads TGTGCCAGCTCACCAGAGGGAATTGGGGGCTATGGCTACACCTTC. Translated, it gives CASSPEGIGGYGYTF.

The rearrangement links TRBV5-5 to TRBJ2-2; D is uncertain. CDR1 is SGHKS, CDR2 YYEKEE, per germline (reference sequence). Trimming pared 4 bases from V and 6 bases from J, leaving 4 bases between. The CDR3 is 11 amino acids. DNA for the CDR3: TGTGCCAGCAGCCTTCCCGGGGAGCTGTTTTTT. Translated: CASSLPGELFF.

This chain links TRBV5-1 with TRBJ1-1; 7 positions match TRBD1. This CDR3 comprises 18 residues. Germline-derived CDR1 and CDR2 are SGHRS and YFSETQ. V lost 1 base, J lost 0 bases, and 12 bases stayed unmatched. The CDR3 here is CASSLRTGDTPMNTEAFF. CDR3 DNA: TGCGCCAGCAGCTTGCGCACAGGGGATACCCCGATGAACACTGAAGCTTTCTTT.

This clone was observed once. The chain is built from TRBV27 and TRBJ2-7, with 8 bases matching TRBD1. Germline V lookup: CDR1 MNHEY, CDR2 SMNVEV (reference sequence). The CDR3 runs to 16 residues. With V trimmed by 3 bases and J by 4 bases, 11 bases remained unmatched. As DNA, the CDR3 is TGTGCCAGCAGTTTTTTGGGGCAGGGGGCCTGGTACGAGCAGTACTTC. It is translated as CASSFLGQGAWYEQYF.

V and J are TRBV14 and TRBJ1-1; no reliable D call. The CDR3 runs to 15 residues. The germline V and J ends were trimmed by 0 bases and 1 base, with 9 bases remaining between them. Germline CDR1 and CDR2: SGHDN and FVKESK. The CDR3 coding sequence is TGTGCCAGCAGCCAAGAAGGACGGTCGAACACTGAAGCTTTCTTT. Translation: CASSQEGRSNTEAFF.

The V call is TRBV20-1, the J call TRBJ2-1; 8 nucleotides line up with TRBD2. V lost 3 bases, J lost 16 bases, and 8 bases stayed unmatched. CDR3 size: 11 residues. The germline gives CDR1 DFQATT, CDR2 SNEGSKA (reference sequence). The CDR3 reads CSASPAGVSFF. The CDR3 DNA reads as TGCAGTGCTAGTCCAGCGGGAGTTTCTTTCTTC.

This rearrangement joins TRBV10-1 to TRBJ2-7, with D possibly being TRBD2 (5 bases). Trimming took 2 bases from V and 5 from J, leaving 19 bases between them. The V gene's germline CDR1 is WNHNN and CDR2 SYGVQD (reference sequence). The CDR3 has 16 amino acids. The CDR3 here is CASSETRSFSYDEQYF. The CDR3 DNA is TGCGCCAGCAGTGAGACTAGGTCCTTCTCCTACGACGAGCAGTACTTC.

This clone is judged medium-sized. One junction end does not reproduce the germline sequence, and a read error may be involved. This chain connects TRBV10-1 to TRBJ1-1, with TRBD1 matching 8 bases. This CDR3 contains 14 residues. The germline gives CDR1 WNHNN, CDR2 SYGVQD (reference sequence). The CDR3 is CASSEYRGMGEAFF. Here the CDR3 DNA reads TGCGCCAGTAGTGAATACAGGGGGATGGGTGAAGCTTTCTTT.

The genes are TRBV13 and TRBJ2-1; 16 positions match TRBD2. Unmatched junction bases numbered 14, after V lost 5 bases and J lost 7 bases. The V gene's germline CDR1 is PRHDT and CDR2 FYEKMQ (reference sequence). The CDR3 contains 19 residues. The CDR3 spells CASSLHGTSGRAFSNEQFF. The CDR3 DNA follows: TGTGCCAGCAGCCTCCACGGGACTAGCGGGAGGGCCTTCTCGAATGAGCAGTTCTTC.

The V and J genes are TRBV28 and TRBJ1-1, with 7 bases identical to TRBD1. This CDR3 comprises 12 residues. The V gene end was trimmed by 3 bases and the J gene end by 9 bases; junction bases not matched to a gene: 4. Looked up from germline, CDR1 is MDHEN and CDR2 is SYDVKM. CDR3 residues: CASSFPGQKAFF. DNA of the CDR3: TGTGCCAGCAGTTTCCCGGGACAGAAAGCTTTCTTT.

V usage is TRBV7-8 and J usage is TRBJ2-7; D call uncertain. This CDR3 is 13 amino acids long. Trimming removed 3 bases from V and 6 bases from J, with 12 bases in between. CDR1 and CDR2 (germline): SGHVS, FQNEAQ. The CDR3 loop is CASSLVGFGEQYF. The CDR3 bases are TGTGCCAGCAGCTTGGTCGGCTTTGGCGAGCAGTACTTC.

The V call is TRBV5-4, the J call TRBJ1-2; possible D gene TRBD1, 6 bases. Germline V gene sequence: CDR1 SGHNT, CDR2 YYREEE (reference sequence). The CDR3 has 14 residues. V was shortened by 0 bases and J by 4 bases, with 10 bases between the two germline ends. In DNA, the CDR3 is TGTGCCAGCAGCTTGGGGGGGCGCGGCTATGGCTACACCTTC. This codes for CASSLGGRGYGYTF. The whole variable domain, remainder taken from reference TRBV5-4 and TRBJ1-2, is ETGVTQSPTHLIKTRGQQVTLRCSSQSGHNTVSWYQQALGQGPQFIFQYYREEENGRGNFPPRFSGLQFPNYSSELNVNALELDDSALYLCASSLGGRGYGYTFGSGTRLTVV.

This clone was detected only once. The genes are TRBV11-2 and TRBJ2-5, with TRBD2 identical over 12 bases. The V segment lost 1 base and the J segment 5 bases; nucleotides outside the gene matches: 2. CDR1 and CDR2 from the germline V gene are SGHAT and FQNNGV. The CDR3 runs 15 residues. CDR3 DNA sequence: TGTGCCAGCAGCTTAGTCCTAGCGGGGGGGGAGACCCAGTACTTC. This codes for CASSLVLAGGETQYF.

The chain recombines TRBV6-5 with TRBJ1-2; 10 nucleotides align to TRBD1. The CDR3 contains 12 residues. In germline, CDR1 is MNHEY, CDR2 SVGAGI. V trimming: 6 bases; J trimming: 7 bases; junction bases outside the gene matches: 2. The CDR3 is CASRGTGAGYTF. As DNA, the CDR3 is TGTGCCAGCAGAGGGACAGGGGCTGGCTACACCTTC.

The genes are TRBV6-6 and TRBJ2-7; 10 positions agree with TRBD1. The V gene end was trimmed by 5 bases and the J gene end by 2 bases; junction bases not matched to a gene: 9. The V gene's germline CDR1 is MNHNY and CDR2 SVGAGI (reference sequence). This CDR3 has 16 amino acids. CDR3: CASSPPGQGRTYEQYF. CDR3 nucleotides: TGTGCCAGCAGTCCACCGGGACAGGGGCGAACCTACGAGCAGTACTTC.

The chain has TRBV7-9 and TRBJ2-7; 8 nucleotides align to TRBD1. In germline, CDR1 is SEHNR, CDR2 FQNEAQ (reference sequence). V lost 0 bases and J lost 3; bases outside the gene matches: 10. The CDR3 runs to 17 residues. The CDR3 region has the DNA TGTGCCAGCAGCTTAGCTTCTGGGCAGGGGGCCTACTACGAGCAGTACTTC. It specifies CASSLASGQGAYYEQYF.

This clone has a single count. The V gene is TRBV5-1, the J gene TRBJ1-2; D may be TRBD1 (5 bases). Germline lookup yields CDR1 SGHRS and CDR2 YFSETQ. Trimming pared 0 bases from V and 6 bases from J, leaving 9 bases between. The CDR3 contains 13 residues. CDR3 amino acids: CASSLVAGHGYTF. CDR3 DNA sequence: TGCGCCAGCAGCTTGGTAGCAGGGCATGGCTACACCTTC.